The present T cell receptor (beta chain) was sequenced within a study of shared clonotypes between healthy human individuals. V lost 5 bases and J lost 6; bases outside the gene matches: 6. Germline CDR1 is KGHSH and CDR2 is LQKENI. This CDR3 is built from 13 residues. Sorted-subset replicate PCR reactions contained 200 ng DNA, corresponding to tens of thousands of T cell genomes. In the study's own analysis: As immunoSEQ supplied junction-only sequences (without quality scores), filtering differed. Sequencing was performed with immunoSEQ multiplex PCR; in TCRdb, only in-frame clones are kept and a portion is missing. The V and J calls and clone size were taken over from that table, and D and trimming were inferred from the DNA. The table records about 1 million clones, under 80% of them present only once. Negatively enriched CD4+ T cells were divided by CD45RA into naive and memory.

Sequencing was carried out using memory CD4+ T cells sorted from blood. Regarding subset: CD45RA-negative fraction. The TCR was taken from a man younger than 35 in good health. J is TRBJ1-2 and V is TRBV18; 7 bases match TRBD1. The CDR3: CASSTGEINGYTF. The DNA for the CDR3 is TGTGCCAGCTCAACAGGGGAAATCAATGGCTACACCTTC.